What follows are 21 T cell receptor beta chains derived from one specimen sequenced in a study of technical replicates of blood from several donors. Clones were read by immunoSEQ multiplex PCR, and TCRdb kept only the in-frame ones, dropping some. The repertoire holds around 83,000 clones, with 94% as singletons. What was sequenced was T cells isolated from PBMCs. The receptors come from a human donor in good health.

The chain uses TRBV2 and TRBJ2-6, with D possibly matching TRBD2 (5 bases). The CDR3 spans 15 residues. V dropped 5 bases and J dropped 0 bases, with 8 bases sitting between them. From germline, CDR1 is SNHLY and CDR2 FYNNEI. CDR3 nucleotide sequence: TGTGCCAGCAGTACCGGGAACTCTGGGGCCAACGTCCTGACTTTC. Protein sequence: CASSTGNSGANVLTF.

This sequence joins TRBV7-2 and TRBJ2-7; 7 positions match TRBD2. CDR1 is SGHTA, CDR2 FQGNSA, per germline. There are 17 residues in the CDR3. Trimming cost V 2 bases and J 0 bases; bases outside gene matches: 10. The CDR3 DNA sequence: TGTGCCAGCAGCTTAACGGGGGGAGGGACCTTCTCCTACGAGCAGTACTTC. Translation: CASSLTGGGTFSYEQYF.

The rearrangement joins TRBV7-3 to TRBJ2-1; 9 nucleotides line up with TRBD2. The CDR3 has 14 amino acids. Unmatched junction bases numbered 3, after V lost 1 base and J lost 8 bases. Germline V CDR1 and CDR2: SGHTA, FQGTGA. CDR3 coding DNA: TGTGCCAGCAGCTTAAATAGCGGGAGCCATGAGCAGTTCTTC. Residues: CASSLNSGSHEQFF. The entire variable domain, with the rest obtained from reference TRBV7-3 and TRBJ2-1, is as follows: GAGVSQTPSNKVTEKGKYVELRCDPISGHTALYWYRQSLGQGPEFLIYFQGTGAADDSGLPNDRFFAVRPEGSVSTLKIQRTERGDSAVYLCASSLNSGSHEQFFGPGTRLTVL.

The chain carries TRBV9 and TRBJ2-3; D perhaps matches TRBD1 (6 bases). CDR3 length equals 14 residues. The germline CDR1 and CDR2 sequences are SGDLS and YYNGEE. With 0 bases removed from V and 8 bases from J, the gap between germline ends came to 13 bases. CDR3 loop: CASSVGGPTSTQYF. The CDR3 nucleotides are TGTGCCAGCAGCGTAGGGGGGCCGACAAGTACGCAGTATTTT.

The rearrangement joins TRBV28 to TRBJ1-2; D gene unclear. CDR1 MDHEN and CDR2 SYDVKM come from the germline V gene. Trimming removed 7 bases from V and 1 base from J, with 16 bases in between. There are 15 residues in the CDR3. The CDR3 bases are TGTGCCAGCACCCCGACCTACAGCAATAACTATGGCTACACCTTC. Its protein is CASTPTYSNNYGYTF.

This chain connects TRBV7-3 to TRBJ1-1; weak D call: TRBD1 (5 bases). CDR1 SGHTA and CDR2 FQGTGA come from the germline V gene. The CDR3 is 13 amino acids. Trimming shortened V by 3 bases and J by 2 bases, and 7 bases separated the two germline ends. CDR3 residues: CASSLQGNTEAFF. The DNA for the CDR3 is TGTGCCAGCAGCTTGCAGGGAAACACTGAAGCTTTCTTT.

CDR3: CASREGTTGPLYAYEQYF. The DNA for the CDR3 is TGTGCCAGCAGGGAAGGGACAACAGGGCCACTATACGCCTACGAGCAGTACTTC. The genes are TRBV5-6 and TRBJ2-7, with D tentatively TRBD1 (6 bases). This CDR3 has 18 amino acids. Germline CDR1 is SGHDT and CDR2 is YYEEEE. The V and J ends lost 5 bases and 2 bases respectively, with 26 bases between them.

The gene calls are TRBV2 and TRBJ2-4, with 10 bases lining up with TRBD2. This CDR3 is built from 19 residues. The J segment lost 3 bases and the V segment lost 2 bases, leaving 13 bases of the junction unmatched. Germline CDR1 SNHLY, CDR2 FYNNEI. CDR3 sequence: CASSETGLAAPDDKNIQYF. The CDR3 coding sequence is TGTGCCAGCAGTGAAACAGGACTAGCGGCCCCAGATGACAAAAACATTCAGTACTTC.

V and J are TRBV5-5 and TRBJ1-3; no clear D gene. V was pared by 5 bases and J by 0 bases, with 9 bases between. Germline V gives CDR1 SGHKS, CDR2 YYEKEE (reference sequence). The CDR3 is 14 residues long. The CDR3 DNA reads TGTGCCAGCAGGACTTTTGGCTCTGGAAACACCATATATTTT. Amino acids: CASRTFGSGNTIYF.

The chain employs TRBV27 and TRBJ1-5; D might be TRBD1 (6 bases). The CDR3 loop spans 15 amino acids. Trimming removed 6 bases from V and 1 base from J, with 13 bases in between. The germline V gene encodes CDR1 MNHEY and CDR2 SMNVEV (reference sequence). CDR3 nucleotide sequence: TGTGCCAGCAGCCTAGCCAGGGGAAGCAATCAGCCCCAGCATTTT. This sequence encodes CASSLARGSNQPQHF.

The chain recombines TRBV5-4 with TRBJ2-7, with 8 positions matching TRBD1. Trimming at V came to 1 base and at J to 2 bases, leaving 5 bases not matched to a gene. The CDR3 is made up of 15 amino acids. Germline V gene sequence: CDR1 SGHNT, CDR2 YYREEE (reference sequence). The DNA for the CDR3 is TGTGCCAGCAGCTTGCAGGGGGCGAGTCCCTACGAGCAGTACTTC. Translating gives CASSLQGASPYEQYF.

The chain employs TRBV30 and TRBJ2-3; 7 bases match TRBD2. The V segment lost 0 bases and the J segment 13 bases; nucleotides outside the gene matches: 13. The CDR3 covers 14 residues. Germline CDR1 reads GTSNPN; CDR2 reads SVGIG (reference sequence). In nucleotides, the CDR3 is TGTGCCTGGAGTGTACTTGGGGGAGGGCCATACAAGTATTTT. Amino acid sequence: CAWSVLGGGPYKYF.

This clone was seen only once. J is TRBJ1-2 and V is TRBV14, with 8 bases fitting TRBD1. The CDR3 has 15 residues. J lost 5 bases, V lost 1 base, and 6 bases had no gene match. Germline V CDR1 and CDR2: SGHDN, FVKESK. CDR3 sequence reads: CASSQGGTGRYGYTF. CDR3 in DNA: TGTGCCAGCAGCCAAGGTGGGACAGGACGTTATGGCTACACCTTC.

V usage is TRBV4-1 and J usage is TRBJ1-2, with 9 bases aligning to TRBD1. Looked up from germline, CDR1 is MGHRA and CDR2 is YSYEKL. The trim removed 1 base at V and 8 bases at J, leaving 11 bases unmatched. The CDR3 is made up of 16 amino acids. CDR3 sequence reads: CASSQGGDREIAGYTF. DNA of the CDR3: TGCGCCAGCAGCCAAGGGGGGGACAGGGAGATAGCAGGCTACACCTTC.

The gene calls are TRBV29-1 and TRBJ2-1; a weak D match, TRBD2 (6 bases). Per the germline V gene, CDR1 is SQVTM and CDR2 is ANQGSEA. The CDR3 length is 14 residues. Trimming cost V 5 bases and J 2 bases, with 13 bases left between them. The CDR3 coding sequence is TGCAGCGTTAGAGCCTGGGGGGCCTACAATGAGCAGTTCTTC. Encoded protein: CSVRAWGAYNEQFF.

The CDR3 nucleotides read TGTGCCATCAGTGAGCGGACAGGGATGGATGAGCAGTTCTTC. Translated: CAISERTGMDEQFF. The rearrangement uses TRBV10-3 and TRBJ2-1; 8 bases line up with TRBD1. V lost 2 bases, J lost 8 bases, and 5 bases stayed unmatched. Germline CDR1 reads ENHRY; CDR2 reads SYGVKD. This CDR3 contains 14 residues.

The V and J genes are TRBV5-4 and TRBJ2-1; D ambiguous. The length of the CDR3 is 14 residues. V was cut by 0 bases and J by 5 bases, with 9 bases left in between. The germline gives CDR1 SGHNT, CDR2 YYREEE (reference sequence). The CDR3 is CASSLGQVDNEQFF. The CDR3 DNA sequence: TGTGCCAGCAGCTTGGGGCAGGTCGACAATGAGCAGTTCTTC.

J is TRBJ1-5 and V is TRBV30; D gene ambiguous. The CDR3 contains 14 residues. The germline gives CDR1 GTSNPN, CDR2 SVGIG (reference sequence). Trimming left V 3 bases short and J 4 bases short, with 13 bases between. As DNA, the CDR3 is TGTGCCTGGAGCGCAGCGTCGGGGAATCAGCCCCAGCATTTT. Amino acid sequence: CAWSAASGNQPQHF.

The chain is built from TRBV14 and TRBJ2-4; D possibly corresponds to TRBD1 (5 bases). Trimming pared 4 bases from V and 0 bases from J, leaving 16 bases between. The CDR3 has 17 residues. In germline, CDR1 is SGHDN, CDR2 FVKESK. This CDR3 is CASSRTPGFLAKNIQYF. As DNA, the CDR3 is TGTGCCAGCAGCCGAACACCAGGGTTTCTAGCCAAAAACATTCAGTACTTC.

The chain couples TRBV7-3 to TRBJ2-3; D uncertain. Germline CDR1 SGHTA, CDR2 FQGTGA. Trimming took off 3 bases at V and 4 bases at J, with 5 bases between the two ends. This CDR3 has 12 residues. The CDR3 here is CASSFTADTQYF. As DNA, the CDR3 is TGTGCCAGCAGCTTTACGGCAGATACGCAGTATTTT.

The chain has TRBV7-8 and TRBJ2-2; tentatively, D is TRBD1 (6 bases). Trimming removed 5 bases at V and 2 bases at J, with 15 bases between. The germline gives CDR1 SGHVS, CDR2 FQNEAQ. This CDR3 contains 16 residues. The CDR3 loop reads CASSQSEGGNTGELFF. In nucleotides, the CDR3 is TGTGCCAGCAGCCAGTCAGAAGGGGGTAACACCGGGGAGCTGTTTTTT.